A single sample is the source of the 14 T cell receptor beta chains below, sequenced in a study of post-analysis software for immune sequencing data. Overall study findings and caveats: About five TRBV segments (TRBV5-6, TRBV5-1 and TRBV20-1 among them) occurred more frequently in patients than in controls.

TCR beta libraries were prepared from cDNA with unique molecular identifiers. MiXCR was run by TCRdb on the PCR reads, yielding one entry per CDR3 protein. Of hundreds of thousands of distinct CDR3 sequences listed, 25% to 30% were seen once; the top ten hold more than 0.55%. These receptors are not linked to any known antigen. Sequencing was done on a sample of blood. The receptors here all came from a girl aged 10-17 years with multiple sclerosis.

This clonotype was seen a handful of times. This chain links TRBV6-2 or TRBV6-3 with TRBJ2-1; perhaps TRBD2 as D (6 bases). Per the germline V gene, CDR1 is MNHEY and CDR2 is SVGEGT. This CDR3 is 16 amino acids long. Trimming removed 0 bases at V and 2 bases at J, with 11 bases between. The CDR3 region is CASSYSRRGPYNEQFF. CDR3 nucleotide sequence: TGTGCCAGCAGTTACTCGAGGAGGGGACCCTACAATGAGCAGTTCTTC.

The V gene is TRBV5-1, the J gene TRBJ2-5, with 9 bases fitting TRBD2. The CDR3 is made up of 17 amino acids. Germline loops: CDR1 SGHRS, CDR2 YFSETQ. After removal of 0 bases from V and 5 bases from J, the junction contained 11 bases not matched to a gene. DNA for the CDR3: TGCGCCAGCAGCTTGGAAATTAGCGGGAGAAAAGGGGAGACCCAGTACTTC. This codes for CASSLEISGRKGETQYF.

This clonotype has just a few counts. This chain connects TRBV3-1 to TRBJ2-7; D possibly corresponds to TRBD1 (5 bases). With 1 base removed from V and 0 bases from J, the gap between germline ends came to 10 bases. This CDR3 has 15 amino acids. Germline loops: CDR1 LGHDT, CDR2 YNNKEL (reference sequence). The CDR3 DNA reads TGTGCCAGCAGCCAAGGTCTTCAGGGCTCCTACGAGCAGTACTTC. Its translation: CASSQGLQGSYEQYF.

The V gene is TRBV7-6, the J gene TRBJ2-7; possibly TRBD1 for D (6 bases). Trimming took 5 bases from V and 3 from J, leaving 23 bases between them. This CDR3 is built from 17 residues. Germline assignment: CDR1 SGHVS and CDR2 FNYEAQ. CDR3 sequence (DNA): TGTGCCAGCAGCCGAATGGGGGACACGGGCATTGACTACGAGCAGTACTTC. Translating it yields CASSRMGDTGIDYEQYF.

The genes are TRBV20-1 and TRBJ2-2, with unresolved D. CDR1 DFQATT and CDR2 SNEGSKA come from the germline V gene (reference sequence). This CDR3 is 14 amino acids long. Trimming cost V 0 bases and J 1 base, with 6 bases left between them. The CDR3 region has the DNA TGCAGTGCTAGAGAAAACAGGAACACCGGGGAGCTGTTTTTT. Residues: CSARENRNTGELFF.

This clonotype was seen only a few times. V usage is TRBV20-1 and J usage is TRBJ2-5, with D tentatively TRBD1 (5 bases). This CDR3 is 9 amino acids long. Germline-derived CDR1 and CDR2 are DFQATT and SNEGSKA (reference sequence). The germline V and J ends were trimmed by 7 bases and 5 bases, with 5 bases remaining between them. The CDR3, as DNA: TGCAGTGACAGGGAGACCCAGTACTTC. Translating it yields CSDRETQYF.

V gene TRBV19 combines with J gene TRBJ2-5, with 7 bases fitting TRBD1. The J call may be in error: the DNA end matches TRBJ2-7 better. The CDR3 is made up of 13 amino acids. CDR1 and CDR2 from the germline V gene are LNHDA and SQIVND (reference sequence). The CDR3, as DNA: TGTGCCAGTAACACGGGACAGAGCTACGAGCAGTACTTC. Residues: CASNTGQSYEQYF.

As to this clonotype: Sequence at one end of the junction differs from germline and may be a read error. V gene TRBV7-7 combines with J gene TRBJ2-5; perhaps TRBD2 as D (5 bases). Germline assignment: CDR1 SSHAT and CDR2 FNYEAQ (reference sequence). The CDR3 loop spans 14 amino acids. The CDR3 loop is CASSRPGKDETQYF. The CDR3 DNA reads TGTGCTAGCAGCCGCCCGGGGAAGGATGAGACCCAGTACTTC.

This clonotype appeared a few times. The chain recombines TRBV20-1 with TRBJ1-6; 10 bases map to TRBD1. The ends lost 6 bases at V and 9 bases at J; junction bases unmatched: 11. The CDR3 loop spans 15 amino acids. Looked up from germline, CDR1 is DFQATT and CDR2 is SNEGSKA (reference sequence). The CDR3 reads CSATTPGTGVSPLHF. CDR3 sequence (DNA): TGCAGTGCAACCACCCCCGGGACAGGGGTTTCACCCCTCCACTTT.

The rearrangement links TRBV20-1 to TRBJ2-7; maybe TRBD2 (6 bases). CDR1 and CDR2 (germline): DFQATT, SNEGSKA (reference sequence). V was cut by 1 base and J by 7 bases, with 20 bases left in between. The length of the CDR3 is 15 residues. The chain's CDR3 is CSARVPGKPAGEQYF. The DNA of the CDR3 is TGCAGTGCTAGAGTCCCGGGAAAACCTGCGGGGGAGCAGTACTTC.

This clonotype showed up just a few times. The chain employs TRBV7-9 and TRBJ2-5; no clear D. The length of the CDR3 is 15 residues. V lost 5 bases to trimming and J lost 0 bases, with 13 bases between them. Looked up from germline, CDR1 is SEHNR and CDR2 is FQNEAQ (reference sequence). Here the CDR3 DNA reads TGTGCCAGCAGCCGAGACACATTGTACCAAGAGACCCAGTACTTC. Translating gives CASSRDTLYQETQYF.

The rearrangement joins TRBV29-1 to TRBJ2-7; 8 bases map to TRBD1. CDR1 is SQVTM and CDR2 is ANQGSEA in the germline V gene. This CDR3 has 16 residues. V lost 6 bases, J lost 5 bases, and 18 bases stayed unmatched. CDR3 protein: CSVQLALFRGRHEQYF. The CDR3 region has the DNA TGCAGCGTCCAGCTCGCTCTCTTCAGGGGGCGGCACGAGCAGTACTTC.

This chain links TRBV29-1 with TRBJ2-7; the D gene could be TRBD1 or TRBD2 (7 bases each). Germline loops: CDR1 SQVTM, CDR2 ANQGSEA. The CDR3 contains 17 residues. Trimming shortened V by 6 bases and J by 0 bases, and 24 bases separated the two germline ends. The CDR3 DNA follows: TGCAGCGTCCCTCTCCACCAGGGAGGGGGCAACTCCTACGAGCAGTACTTC. Its protein is CSVPLHQGGGNSYEQYF.

This clonotype has more than one count but fewer than ten. The V and J genes are TRBV7-2 and TRBJ2-5, with a weak D call TRBD2 (7 bases). The end of the DNA is better explained by TRBJ2-7, so the J call may be wrong. Germline values: CDR1 SGHTA, CDR2 FQGNSA. This CDR3 contains 14 residues. DNA of the CDR3: TGTGCCAGCAGCTATAGCCGGGGGGCCCACGAGCAGTACTTC. This translates into CASSYSRGAHEQYF.